Shown below are 20 T cell receptor beta chains from a single sample sequenced in a study of neurological immune-mediated disorders (dated by TCRdb to the late 2010s). The library was generated by 5' RACE. The sequencer was an Illumina HiSeq 2500. TCRdb itself trimmed the public reads at Q25 with fastp, ran MiXCR and retained productive beta chains. Rows with a matching CDR3 protein are joined into one entry that keeps the most common DNA and genes. This sample holds tens of thousands of distinct CDR3 sequences; around 4% were observed only once. Jointly, the top ten make up approximately 23% of the sample. The sequenced material came from CD4+ T cells from blood. All receptors derive from a woman aged 40 to 49 in good health.

The table lists this clonotype with many counts. The chain joins TRBV3-1 to TRBJ1-6; D uncertain. V was pared by 1 base and J by 10 bases, with 2 bases between. From germline, CDR1 is LGHDT and CDR2 YNNKEL (reference sequence). The CDR3 sequence is 11 residues long. As DNA, the CDR3 is TGTGCCAGCAGCCAAGGCTCACCCCTCCACTTT. Its protein is CASSQGSPLHF.

The rearrangement uses TRBV20-1 and TRBJ2-5; weak D call: TRBD2 (7 bases). This CDR3 region has 13 residues. From germline, CDR1 is DFQATT and CDR2 SNEGSKA (reference sequence). Trimming shortened V by 3 bases and J by 5 bases, and 13 bases separated the two germline ends. In nucleotides, the CDR3 is TGCAGTGCTAGGAGTCGGGGGGCCGAGACCCAGTACTTC. Amino acids: CSARSRGAETQYF.

This clonotype has at least ten counts. V gene TRBV7-2 combines with J gene TRBJ2-1, with 10 bases fitting TRBD2. This CDR3 is built from 19 residues. Germline CDR1 is SGHTA and CDR2 is FQGNSA. Trimming at V came to 4 bases and at J to 5 bases, leaving 17 bases not matched to a gene. For the CDR3, the DNA is TGTGCCAGCAGCTCAAACAACCCCCGCCGTCTAGCGGGAGACAATGAGCAGTTCTTC. As protein: CASSSNNPRRLAGDNEQFF.

This clonotype was seen at least ten times. The gene calls are TRBV20-1 and TRBJ1-2; D gene uncertain. The CDR3 totals 9 residues. V was shortened by 5 bases and J by 5 bases, with 3 bases between the two germline ends. Germline V gene sequence: CDR1 DFQATT, CDR2 SNEGSKA (reference sequence). CDR3 DNA sequence: TGCAGTGCTTCGTATGGCTACACCTTC. Its translation is CSASYGYTF.

This clonotype was seen at least ten times. The chain combines TRBV7-2 with TRBJ1-1, with 11 positions matching TRBD1. CDR3 length equals 16 residues. Losses at the gene ends were 4 bases for V and 1 base for J; bases not matched to a gene: 5. CDR1 is SGHTA and CDR2 is FQGNSA in the germline V gene. This CDR3 is CASSWAGTGGNTEAFF. The CDR3 DNA reads TGTGCCAGCAGCTGGGCCGGGACAGGGGGGAACACTGAAGCTTTCTTT.

The sample holds many counts of this clonotype. The chain carries TRBV20-1 and TRBJ2-5, with D possibly called TRBD1 or TRBD2 (5 bases each). V shed 7 bases and J shed 1 base, with 13 bases lying between them. Germline V lookup: CDR1 DFQATT, CDR2 SNEGSKA (reference sequence). The CDR3 loop spans 13 amino acids. CDR3 DNA: TGCAGTGGGAGTCGGGGCGGCCAAGAGACCCAGTACTTC. Translation gives CSGSRGGQETQYF.

This clonotype was picked up many times. The genes are TRBV7-7 and TRBJ2-2; weak D call: TRBD2 (5 bases). Germline lookup yields CDR1 SSHAT and CDR2 FNYEAQ (reference sequence). The CDR3 consists of 15 residues. Trimming pared 2 bases from V and 4 bases from J, leaving 11 bases between. The CDR3 nucleotides read TGTGCCAGCAGCTTATCTTCCAGCGGCACCGGGGAGCTGTTTTTT. Translation: CASSLSSSGTGELFF.

This clonotype has ten or more counts. The gene calls are TRBV15 and TRBJ2-5, with D possibly matching TRBD1 (7 bases). Germline V gene data show CDR1 as LNHNV and CDR2 as YYDKDF (reference sequence). There are 16 residues in the CDR3. The V end was cut by 7 bases, the J end by 2 bases, with 20 bases between. The CDR3 here is CATKAGMTGRQETQYF. CDR3 sequence (DNA): TGTGCCACCAAGGCGGGAATGACAGGGCGTCAAGAGACCCAGTACTTC.

This clonotype was seen ten or more times. The chain is built from TRBV29-1 and TRBJ2-7, with TRBD1 identical over 9 bases. Germline lookup yields CDR1 SQVTM and CDR2 ANQGSEA. Unmatched junction bases numbered 11, after V lost 6 bases and J lost 5 bases. The length of the CDR3 is 14 residues. The CDR3 is CSVATGTGSHEQYF. CDR3 DNA sequence: TGCAGCGTCGCAACCGGGACAGGGTCTCACGAGCAGTACTTC.

This clonotype has a count of ten or more. This chain joins TRBV20-1 and TRBJ2-7; D remains unclear. Between the trimmed V and J ends, which lost 0 bases and 3 bases, there was a span of 15 bases. The CDR3 length is 15 residues. Germline CDR1 DFQATT, CDR2 SNEGSKA (reference sequence). In DNA, the CDR3 is TGCAGTGCTAGAGACCGCGCTGGGCCGATCTACGAGCAGTACTTC. The encoded protein is CSARDRAGPIYEQYF.

Many counts were recorded for this clonotype. The chain couples TRBV4-1 to TRBJ2-7, with 9 bases that match TRBD1. The CDR3 totals 13 residues. From germline, CDR1 is MGHRA and CDR2 YSYEKL. V lost 4 bases and J lost 4; bases outside the gene matches: 2. The CDR3 is CASSRGQGYEQYF. DNA of the CDR3: TGCGCCAGCAGCCGGGGACAGGGTTACGAGCAGTACTTC.

This clonotype was counted many times. The chain combines TRBV29-1 with TRBJ1-5, with TRBD1 matching 7 bases. The CDR3 is 13 residues long. The germline gives CDR1 SQVTM, CDR2 ANQGSEA. J was trimmed by 4 bases and V by 4 bases; bases with no gene match: 4. DNA of the CDR3: TGCAGCGTTGGAGACAGGGCAAATCAGCCCCAGCATTTT. Protein: CSVGDRANQPQHF. The full variable domain, in which reference TRBV29-1 and TRBJ1-5 provide the parts outside the CDR3, is SAVISQKPSRDICQRGTSLTIQCQVDSQVTMMFWYRQQPGQSLTLIATANQGSEATYESGFVIDKFPISRPNLTFSTLTVSNMSPEDSSIYLCSVGDRANQPQHFGDGTRLSIL.

This clonotype was seen ten or more times. The rearrangement joins TRBV10-3 to TRBJ2-3; 11 nucleotides align to TRBD2. The CDR3 has 15 residues. Germline lookup yields CDR1 ENHRY and CDR2 SYGVKD. Trimming took 10 bases from V and 7 from J; bases not matched to a gene: 13. CDR3 protein: CATQSASGRINTQYF. CDR3 DNA sequence: TGTGCCACCCAGAGTGCTAGCGGGAGGATAAATACGCAGTATTTT.

This clonotype has at least ten counts. V usage is TRBV3-1 and J usage is TRBJ2-5, with 9 bases matching TRBD2. The CDR3 spans 13 residues. The junction had 1 base not matched to a gene; V was cut back by 5 bases and J by 3 bases. Germline CDR1 reads LGHDT; CDR2 reads YNNKEL (reference sequence). The CDR3 DNA is TGTGCCAGCAGCTCTAGCGGGGAAGAGACCCAGTACTTC. Its translation: CASSSSGEETQYF.

This clonotype was found many times. The V call is TRBV5-1, the J call TRBJ2-2; 13 bases are shared with TRBD2. V lost 4 bases and J lost 3; bases outside the gene matches: 3. CDR3 length: 16 residues. Germline-derived CDR1 and CDR2 are SGHRS and YFSETQ. The CDR3: CASSQTSGGDTGELFF. CDR3 DNA sequence: TGCGCCAGCAGCCAAACTAGCGGGGGGGACACCGGGGAGCTGTTTTTT.

There are many counts of this clonotype. The J gene is TRBJ2-2, the V gene TRBV5-1; D remains ambiguous. V lost 0 bases and J lost 6, with 9 bases in between. The CDR3 spans 14 residues. Germline values: CDR1 SGHRS, CDR2 YFSETQ. CDR3 sequence reads: CASSLVRTAGELFF. The CDR3 DNA follows: TGCGCCAGCAGCTTGGTTCGGACGGCCGGGGAGCTGTTTTTT.

This clonotype came up many times. The CDR3 spells CAAGQALRGGTEAFF. CDR3 DNA: TGTGCCGCCGGACAGGCGCTTCGAGGGGGCACTGAAGCTTTCTTT. The chain carries TRBV10-3 and TRBJ1-1; 7 nucleotides line up with TRBD1. This CDR3 is built from 15 residues. J was trimmed by 4 bases and V by 11 bases; bases with no gene match: 16. Germline V gene data show CDR1 as ENHRY and CDR2 as SYGVKD.

This clonotype was seen ten or more times. CDR3 sequence (DNA): TGTGCCAGCAGCAGGGGGCCGAAGAACACTGAAGCTTTCTTT. Its protein product is CASSRGPKNTEAFF. The rearrangement joins TRBV7-9 to TRBJ1-1; TRBD1 aligns across 7 bases. Per the germline V gene, CDR1 is SEHNR and CDR2 is FQNEAQ (reference sequence). The CDR3 contains 14 residues. With V trimmed by 5 bases and J by 1 base, 4 bases remained unmatched.

This clonotype was recorded many times. The CDR3 protein is CASSSDRGPMYGYTF. The CDR3 DNA is TGCGCCAGCAGCTCAGACAGGGGGCCCATGTATGGCTACACCTTC. The J gene is TRBJ1-2, the V gene TRBV5-1; TRBD1 matches 10 bases. Germline values: CDR1 SGHRS, CDR2 YFSETQ. The V and J ends lost 3 bases and 5 bases, in that order; junction bases with no gene match: 7. This CDR3 is 15 amino acids long.

This clonotype was counted at least ten times. The CDR3 bases are TGTGCCATCAGGATGACGGAAAATGAGCAGTTCTTC. This gives the protein CAIRMTENEQFF. This chain joins TRBV10-3 and TRBJ2-1; unclear D gene. The CDR3 is made up of 12 amino acids. The germline CDR1 and CDR2 sequences are ENHRY and SYGVKD. Trimming removed 6 bases from V and 7 bases from J, with 10 bases in between.